The sequence of this T cell receptor (beta chain) was determined in a study of beta chain features in type 1 diabetes. Study-wide results and limits: TCRB CDR3s were moderately but significantly shorter in Type 1 diabetes patients in all four CD4+ subsets.

This clone was observed a handful of times. The antigen is not known. Germline V gene data show CDR1 as LGHNA and CDR2 as YNFKEQ. The junction had 5 bases not matched to a gene; V was cut back by 1 base and J by 8 bases. This CDR3 is built from 15 residues. Expressed TCRB transcripts got sequenced, as all isolated RNA was reverse transcribed. Profiled with immunoSEQ multiplex PCR; TCRdb holds only in-frame clones, not every one. The table shows under 300,000 clones, with approximately 11% occurring only once. The chain employs TRBV4-2 and TRBJ1-6, with TRBD1 matching 7 bases. The specimen sequenced was naive CD4+ T cells from blood. The receptor's source is a young man with type 1 diabetes. CDR3 protein: CASSQADRWDSPLHF. CDR3 in DNA: TGTGCCAGCAGCCAAGCGGACAGGTGGGATTCACCCCTCCACTTT.